This T cell receptor (beta chain) was captured by sequencing in a study of regulatory T cells in long-lasting Graves disease. Time point noted: newly diagnosed GD, antithyroid drugs for less than 3 months. TCR sequences were obtained from RNA taken from PBMCs. About this clonotype itself: Its antigen is unidentified.

Researchers made TCR beta libraries by using iRepertoire HTBI primers and running Arm-PCR on CDR3 regions. One entry per CDR3 protein results from TCRdb running MiXCR on the multiplex PCR reads. Of fewer than 550,000 distinct CDR3 sequences in the sample, 15% to 20% are singletons; the top ten hold under 30%. The CDR3 extends over 16 amino acids. The V gene end was trimmed by 4 bases and the J gene end by 2 bases; junction bases not matched to a gene: 4. Looked up from germline, CDR1 is SEHNR and CDR2 is FQNEAQ (reference sequence). General study findings and limits: When disease was persistent, TRBV28, TRBJ1-2 and TRBJ2-5 were the favored segments.

These same data were also listed under a study on T cells in Graves' hyperthyroidism and ophthalmopathy.

This sequence was found in a woman between 18 and 29 years old with Graves disease. This specimen was peripheral blood mononuclear cells (PBMCs), taken at new diagnosis, from a patient treated with antithyroid drugs. The rearrangement uses TRBV7-9 and TRBJ2-2; 10 bases line up with TRBD2. In nucleotides, the CDR3 is TGTGCCAGCAGCTCGATAGCGGGAGGTAACACCGGGGAGCTGTTTTTT. This sequence encodes CASSSIAGGNTGELFF.